The next 8 T cell receptor beta chains were all read from a single sample in a study of T-cell reconstitution after alpha-beta-depleted transplantation in children. Using unique molecular identifiers, the investigators prepared the TCRbeta library. TCRdb called the PCR reads again in MiXCR, with one record for every CDR3 protein. The sample records under 20,000 distinct CDR3 sequences, 9.5% to 15% being singletons. Sequencing used PBMCs, mostly from graft donor cells, obtained 180 days after TCRalphabeta/CD19-depleted stem cell transplant. The source is a boy under three years old who had a stem cell transplant for Wiskott-Aldrich syndrome, so the T cells may come from the graft donor.

This clonotype was recorded at least ten times. A much larger clone differs from this one at a single base, so this may be a read error. J is TRBJ2-6 and V is TRBV28; D is perhaps TRBD1 (5 bases). CDR1 and CDR2 (germline): MDHEN, SYDVKM. The CDR3 runs to 17 residues. The CDR3 here is CASSLLTDATGANGLTF. CDR3 nucleotides: TGTGCCAGCAGTTTATTGACAGATGCTACTGGGGCCAACGGCCTGACTTTC.

The chain combines TRBV2 with TRBJ2-7; a weak D match, TRBD1 (6 bases). Trimming removed 6 bases from V and 1 base from J, with 13 bases in between. The CDR3 is made up of 14 amino acids. Germline V gene sequence: CDR1 SNHLY, CDR2 FYNNEI. CDR3 in amino acids: CASRYRDTSYEQYF. In nucleotides, the CDR3 is TGTGCCAGCAGATACAGGGATACATCCTACGAGCAGTACTTC.

This clonotype was detected ten times or more. The rearrangement links TRBV28 to TRBJ2-1, with D unresolved. V was pared by 3 bases and J by 4 bases, with 4 bases between. The CDR3 sequence is 12 residues long. From germline, CDR1 is MDHEN and CDR2 SYDVKM. Here the CDR3 DNA reads TGTGCCAGCAGTTTTTATTACAATGAGCAGTTCTTC. Its translation is CASSFYYNEQFF.

This clonotype was recorded a few times. The chain couples TRBV6-2 or TRBV6-3 to TRBJ1-5; TRBD1 might be the D (5 bases). Germline V gene sequence: CDR1 MNHEY, CDR2 SVGEGT. With 3 bases removed from V and 0 bases from J, the gap between germline ends came to 24 bases. This CDR3 is built from 20 residues. This CDR3 reads CASSYITIGGGTISNQPQHF. The CDR3 coding sequence is TGTGCCAGCAGTTATATTACCATTGGGGGGGGAACAATTAGCAATCAGCCCCAGCATTTT.

This clonotype was counted ten times or more. V gene TRBV12-3 or TRBV12-4 combines with J gene TRBJ1-3; a possible D gene is TRBD1 (5 bases). Trimming shortened V by 1 base and J by 6 bases, and 19 bases separated the two germline ends. The CDR3 loop spans 17 amino acids. CDR3 sequence: CASSLDGTRILPNTIYF. The CDR3 DNA is TGTGCCAGCAGTTTAGATGGGACCCGAATCCTCCCAAACACCATATATTTT.

V usage is TRBV18 and J usage is TRBJ2-1; 7 positions match TRBD2. V gave up 3 bases and J gave up 5 bases; unmatched junction bases: 1. CDR3 size: 13 residues. Germline assignment: CDR1 KGHSH and CDR2 LQKENI. The CDR3 DNA sequence: TGTGCCAGCTCACCCCTAGCGGACAATGAGCAGTTCTTC. The encoded protein is CASSPLADNEQFF.

At least ten counts were recorded for this clonotype. V usage is TRBV9 and J usage is TRBJ2-7; 8 bases agree with TRBD2. Trimming cost V 0 bases and J 3 bases; bases outside gene matches: 8. The CDR3 consists of 16 residues. From germline, CDR1 is SGDLS and CDR2 YYNGEE. This chain's CDR3 is CASSVGTSGRIYEQYF. The CDR3 region has the DNA TGTGCCAGCAGCGTAGGTACTAGCGGCCGAATCTACGAGCAGTACTTC.

In this sample, this clonotype turned up once. Germline is not matched at one junction end, which may reflect a read error. The chain couples TRBV2 to TRBJ2-1; 8 nucleotides agree with TRBD1. Germline V gene data show CDR1 as SNHLY and CDR2 as FYNNEI. The length of the CDR3 is 14 residues. The CDR3 region is CASSRGTGYNEEFF. For the CDR3, the DNA is TGTGCCAGCAGTCGAGGGACAGGCTACAATGAGGAGTTCTTC.